These T cell receptor beta chains were read from a single sample in a study of cytomegalovirus exposure and HLA in healthy donors. Data came from immunoSEQ multiplex PCR; TCRdb stores just in-frame clones and leaves some out. This sample has around 190,000 clones; roughly four fifths occur once, and the top ten carry 1.5% to 2%. The material sequenced was PBMCs. The source is a man younger than 40 in good health and CMV-seronegative. Both conserved end residues are part of each CDR3. The D gene is left open where the match is weak. Only part of the rows carry a size: once, few, many, or a class if the clone is expanded.

J gene: TRBJ2-3; V gene: TRBV9; D gene: TRBD2; CDR3 length: 15; clone size: NA; CDR3 protein: CASSGGLAGSDTQYF; CDR3 DNA: TGTGCCAGCAGCGGGGGACTAGCGGGCTCAGATACGCAGTATTTT
J gene: TRBJ1-2; V gene: TRBV29-1; D gene: NA; CDR3 length: 16; clone size: NA; CDR3 protein: CSVEDPPTGTNYGYTF; CDR3 DNA: TGCAGCGTTGAAGACCCCCCTACAGGGACCAACTATGGCTACACCTTC
J gene: TRBJ2-1; V gene: TRBV15; D gene: NA; CDR3 length: 16; clone size: NA; CDR3 protein: CATSRDLGGLHNEQFF; CDR3 DNA: TGTGCCACCAGCAGAGATCTGGGCGGGCTTCACAATGAGCAGTTCTTC
J gene: TRBJ2-7; V gene: TRBV9; D gene: NA; CDR3 length: 14; clone size: NA; CDR3 protein: CASSVGGVGYEQYF; CDR3 DNA: TGTGCCAGCAGCGTAGGGGGGGTCGGCTACGAGCAGTACTTC
J gene: TRBJ1-2; V gene: TRBV11-2; D gene: TRBD1; CDR3 length: 15; clone size: NA; CDR3 protein: CASSLNQGTGGGYTF; CDR3 DNA: TGTGCCAGCAGCTTAAATCAGGGGACAGGGGGTGGCTACACCTTC
J gene: TRBJ1-5; V gene: TRBV19; D gene: NA; CDR3 length: 14; clone size: NA; CDR3 protein: CASSLGTVVQPQHF; CDR3 DNA: TGTGCCAGTAGTTTGGGGACTGTAGTACAGCCCCAGCATTTT
J gene: TRBJ2-4; V gene: TRBV27; D gene: TRBD1; CDR3 length: 13; clone size: NA; CDR3 protein: CASSFGTGGIQYF; CDR3 DNA: TGTGCCAGCAGTTTTGGGACAGGGGGAATTCAGTACTTC
J gene: TRBJ1-6; V gene: TRBV7-6; D gene: NA; CDR3 length: 17; clone size: NA; CDR3 protein: CASSLRRGSFWNSPLHF; CDR3 DNA: TGTGCCAGCAGCTTAAGGAGGGGAAGTTTCTGGAATTCACCCCTCCACTTT
J gene: TRBJ2-4; V gene: TRBV4-1; D gene: TRBD1; CDR3 length: 15; clone size: NA; CDR3 protein: CASSQVSGGKNIQYF; CDR3 DNA: TGCGCCAGCAGCCAAGTGTCAGGGGGAAAAAACATTCAGTACTTC
J gene: TRBJ2-7; V gene: TRBV9; D gene: NA; CDR3 length: 14; clone size: NA; CDR3 protein: CASSPHPMDNEQYF; CDR3 DNA: TGTGCCAGCAGCCCCCACCCCATGGACAACGAGCAGTACTTC
J gene: TRBJ2-5; V gene: TRBV23-1; D gene: TRBD1; CDR3 length: 16; clone size: NA; CDR3 protein: CASSQRTGTCQETQYF; CDR3 DNA: TGCGCCAGCAGTCAACGGACAGGGACATGTCAAGAGACCCAGTACTTC
J gene: TRBJ1-3; V gene: TRBV6-1; D gene: TRBD1; CDR3 length: 15; clone size: NA; CDR3 protein: CASSRTGVEGNTIYF; CDR3 DNA: TGTGCCAGCAGTAGGACAGGGGTGGAGGGAAACACCATATATTTT
J gene: TRBJ2-1; V gene: TRBV6-5; D gene: TRBD2; CDR3 length: 15; clone size: NA; CDR3 protein: CASSYSSGRHYEQFF; CDR3 DNA: TGTGCCAGCAGTTACTCTAGCGGGAGACATTATGAGCAGTTCTTC
J gene: TRBJ1-5; V gene: TRBV27; D gene: TRBD1; CDR3 length: 13; clone size: few; CDR3 protein: CASSRQGNQPQHF; CDR3 DNA: TGTGCCAGCAGTCGACAGGGGAATCAGCCCCAGCATTTT
J gene: TRBJ2-1; V gene: TRBV7-8; D gene: TRBD1; CDR3 length: 15; clone size: NA; CDR3 protein: CASSSDRGRGNEQFF; CDR3 DNA: TGTGCCAGCAGCTCGGACAGGGGGCGCGGCAATGAGCAGTTCTTC
J gene: TRBJ1-4; V gene: TRBV14; D gene: TRBD1; CDR3 length: 14; clone size: once; CDR3 protein: CASRTSGTGEKLFF; CDR3 DNA: TGTGCCAGCAGAACCTCCGGGACAGGTGAAAAACTGTTTTTT
J gene: TRBJ2-2; V gene: TRBV7-9; D gene: TRBD1; CDR3 length: 15; clone size: NA; CDR3 protein: CASSRGQINTGELFF; CDR3 DNA: TGTGCCAGCAGCCGGGGACAGATTAACACCGGGGAGCTGTTTTTT
J gene: TRBJ1-5; V gene: TRBV6-5; D gene: NA; CDR3 length: 13; clone size: NA; CDR3 protein: CASSYSTAQPQHF; CDR3 DNA: TGTGCCAGCAGTTACTCGACTGCACAGCCCCAGCATTTT
J gene: TRBJ2-7; V gene: TRBV19; D gene: TRBD2; CDR3 length: 14; clone size: few; CDR3 protein: CASRTSGRPYEQYF; CDR3 DNA: TGTGCCAGTAGAACTAGCGGGAGGCCCTACGAGCAGTACTTC
J gene: TRBJ1-4; V gene: TRBV19; D gene: NA; CDR3 length: 15; clone size: NA; CDR3 protein: CASSPYLGGDEKLFF; CDR3 DNA: TGTGCCAGTAGTCCATACCTGGGAGGTGATGAAAAACTGTTTTTT
J gene: TRBJ1-2; V gene: TRBV6-6; D gene: NA; CDR3 length: 13; clone size: NA; CDR3 protein: CASSYVSNYGYTF; CDR3 DNA: TGTGCCAGCAGTTACGTCAGTAACTATGGCTACACCTTC
J gene: TRBJ1-2; V gene: TRBV5-6; D gene: NA; CDR3 length: 13; clone size: NA; CDR3 protein: CASSRGQPAGYTF; CDR3 DNA: TGTGCCAGCAGTCGAGGACAGCCCGCTGGCTACACCTTC
J gene: TRBJ2-3; V gene: TRBV19; D gene: TRBD2; CDR3 length: 18; clone size: NA; CDR3 protein: CASSIDQGLAGATDTQYF; CDR3 DNA: TGTGCCAGTAGTATAGATCAGGGACTAGCGGGAGCTACAGATACGCAGTATTTT
J gene: TRBJ2-7; V gene: TRBV11-1; D gene: TRBD1; CDR3 length: 13; clone size: NA; CDR3 protein: CASSSRQGYEQYF; CDR3 DNA: TGTGCCAGCAGCTCCCGACAGGGCTACGAGCAGTACTTC
J gene: TRBJ2-1; V gene: TRBV5-1; D gene: TRBD2; CDR3 length: 15; clone size: NA; CDR3 protein: CASSLGLAGAAEQFF; CDR3 DNA: TGCGCCAGCAGCTTGGGACTAGCGGGAGCGGCTGAGCAGTTCTTC
J gene: TRBJ2-3; V gene: TRBV5-1; D gene: TRBD2; CDR3 length: 15; clone size: NA; CDR3 protein: CASSTTSGSTDTQYF; CDR3 DNA: TGCGCCAGCAGCACCACTAGCGGAAGCACAGATACGCAGTATTTT
J gene: TRBJ2-2; V gene: TRBV11-2; D gene: NA; CDR3 length: 17; clone size: NA; CDR3 protein: CASSSPLTGVEGGELFF; CDR3 DNA: TGTGCCAGCAGCTCTCCCTTAACGGGAGTCGAAGGCGGGGAGCTGTTTTTT
J gene: TRBJ2-7; V gene: TRBV7-9; D gene: NA; CDR3 length: 13; clone size: few; CDR3 protein: CASSSPGSYEQYF; CDR3 DNA: TGTGCCAGCAGCTCGCCCGGGTCCTACGAGCAGTACTTC
J gene: TRBJ2-7; V gene: TRBV7-9; D gene: TRBD1; CDR3 length: 15; clone size: NA; CDR3 protein: CASSALTGLGTEQYF; CDR3 DNA: TGTGCCAGCAGCGCTTTGACAGGGTTAGGAACCGAGCAGTACTTC
J gene: TRBJ1-1; V gene: TRBV7-9; D gene: TRBD1; CDR3 length: 16; clone size: NA; CDR3 protein: CASSPSYGQGDTEAFF; CDR3 DNA: TGTGCCAGCAGCCCTAGCTACGGACAGGGCGACACTGAAGCTTTCTTT
J gene: TRBJ1-1; V gene: TRBV19; D gene: NA; CDR3 length: 13; clone size: NA; CDR3 protein: CASSIRGATEAFF; CDR3 DNA: TGTGCCAGTAGTATACGAGGCGCCACTGAAGCTTTCTTT
J gene: TRBJ1-1; V gene: TRBV5-1; D gene: NA; CDR3 length: 16; clone size: NA; CDR3 protein: CASSLVGGSMNTEAFF; CDR3 DNA: TGCGCCAGCAGCTTGGTAGGGGGATCTATGAACACTGAAGCTTTCTTT
J gene: TRBJ2-1; V gene: TRBV9; D gene: TRBD1; CDR3 length: 14; clone size: NA; CDR3 protein: CASSAGGAYSEQFF; CDR3 DNA: TGTGCCAGCAGCGCAGGGGGCGCGTACTCTGAGCAGTTCTTC
J gene: TRBJ2-4; V gene: TRBV25-1; D gene: TRBD1; CDR3 length: 15; clone size: NA; CDR3 protein: CASSELGTGSNIQYF; CDR3 DNA: TGTGCCAGCAGTGAACTGGGGACAGGGTCGAACATTCAGTACTTC
J gene: TRBJ1-2; V gene: TRBV27; D gene: NA; CDR3 length: 15; clone size: NA; CDR3 protein: CASRQPTGGIYGYTF; CDR3 DNA: TGTGCCAGCAGGCAGCCGACGGGGGGAATCTATGGCTACACCTTC
J gene: TRBJ1-1; V gene: TRBV6-6; D gene: TRBD1; CDR3 length: 14; clone size: NA; CDR3 protein: CASSRTGRNTEAFF; CDR3 DNA: TGTGCCAGCAGTCGGACAGGGAGGAACACTGAAGCTTTCTTT
J gene: TRBJ1-2; V gene: TRBV28; D gene: TRBD1; CDR3 length: 15; clone size: NA; CDR3 protein: CASRSGTGGRDGYTF; CDR3 DNA: TGTGCCAGCAGATCCGGGACAGGGGGCAGGGATGGCTACACCTTC
J gene: TRBJ2-3; V gene: TRBV15; D gene: TRBD1; CDR3 length: 13; clone size: NA; CDR3 protein: CAIPGQSTDTQYF; CDR3 DNA: TGTGCCATCCCGGGACAGTCCACAGATACGCAGTATTTT
J gene: TRBJ2-7; V gene: TRBV6-1; D gene: TRBD1; CDR3 length: 15; clone size: NA; CDR3 protein: CATTPTTGTTYEQYF; CDR3 DNA: TGTGCCACTACGCCAACGACAGGGACCACCTACGAGCAGTACTTC
J gene: TRBJ2-1; V gene: TRBV27; D gene: TRBD2; CDR3 length: 12; clone size: many; CDR3 protein: CASIAGYNEQFF; CDR3 DNA: TGTGCCAGCATAGCGGGATACAATGAGCAGTTCTTC
J gene: TRBJ1-5; V gene: TRBV30; D gene: NA; CDR3 length: 13; clone size: NA; CDR3 protein: CAWSATENQPQHF; CDR3 DNA: TGTGCCTGGAGCGCCACAGAAAATCAGCCCCAGCATTTT
J gene: TRBJ2-3; V gene: TRBV28; D gene: NA; CDR3 length: 16; clone size: few; CDR3 protein: CASTGARDWGTDTQYF; CDR3 DNA: TGTGCCAGCACAGGAGCTCGGGACTGGGGTACAGATACGCAGTATTTT
J gene: TRBJ2-7; V gene: TRBV7-9; D gene: NA; CDR3 length: 14; clone size: NA; CDR3 protein: CASSPTSSSYEQYF; CDR3 DNA: TGTGCCAGCAGCCCGACTAGTAGCTCCTACGAGCAGTACTTC
J gene: TRBJ1-2; V gene: TRBV28; D gene: TRBD1; CDR3 length: 12; clone size: NA; CDR3 protein: CASHRGKGNHTF; CDR3 DNA: TGTGCCAGCCACAGGGGTAAAGGTAACCACACCTTC
J gene: TRBJ2-1; V gene: TRBV6-1; D gene: NA; CDR3 length: 11; clone size: NA; CDR3 protein: CASLREYEQFF; CDR3 DNA: TGTGCCAGCCTCAGGGAATATGAGCAGTTCTTC
J gene: TRBJ2-7; V gene: TRBV11-2; D gene: NA; CDR3 length: 13; clone size: NA; CDR3 protein: CASSLRGSYEQYF; CDR3 DNA: TGTGCCAGCAGCTTACGGGGTTCCTACGAGCAGTACTTC
J gene: TRBJ1-5; V gene: TRBV15; D gene: NA; CDR3 length: 16; clone size: NA; CDR3 protein: CATSRRRGGSNQPQHF; CDR3 DNA: TGTGCCACCAGCAGACGCCGGGGGGGTAGCAATCAGCCCCAGCATTTT
J gene: TRBJ2-2; V gene: TRBV19; D gene: NA; CDR3 length: 12; clone size: NA; CDR3 protein: CASRERTGELFF; CDR3 DNA: TGTGCCAGTAGGGAGCGGACCGGGGAGCTGTTTTTT
J gene: TRBJ2-7; V gene: TRBV7-5; D gene: NA; CDR3 length: 13; clone size: NA; CDR3 protein: CVRSLPYSYEQYF; CDR3 DNA: TGTGTCAGAAGCTTGCCGTATAGTTACGAGCAGTACTTC
J gene: TRBJ1-5; V gene: TRBV28; D gene: NA; CDR3 length: 14; clone size: few; CDR3 protein: CASSVDSYNQPQHF; CDR3 DNA: TGTGCCAGCAGCGTCGACAGTTACAATCAGCCCCAGCATTTT
J gene: TRBJ2-2; V gene: TRBV2; D gene: NA; CDR3 length: 15; clone size: NA; CDR3 protein: CASSEEVTGAGELFF; CDR3 DNA: TGTGCCAGCAGTGAAGAGGTCACAGGCGCCGGGGAGCTGTTTTTT
J gene: TRBJ1-5; V gene: TRBV28; D gene: TRBD1; CDR3 length: 15; clone size: NA; CDR3 protein: CASSRTGATSQPQHF; CDR3 DNA: TGTGCCAGCAGCAGGACAGGGGCGACTAGTCAGCCCCAGCATTTT
J gene: TRBJ2-5; V gene: TRBV6-5; D gene: TRBD2; CDR3 length: 13; clone size: NA; CDR3 protein: CASRLAGQETQYF; CDR3 DNA: TGTGCCAGCAGACTAGCGGGTCAAGAGACCCAGTACTTC
J gene: TRBJ2-7; V gene: TRBV6-5; D gene: NA; CDR3 length: 14; clone size: NA; CDR3 protein: CASKRGIISYEQYF; CDR3 DNA: TGTGCCAGCAAGAGAGGGATAATCTCCTACGAGCAGTACTTC
J gene: TRBJ2-6; V gene: TRBV29-1; D gene: NA; CDR3 length: 18; clone size: NA; CDR3 protein: CSVDESGSSSSGANVLTF; CDR3 DNA: TGCAGCGTTGATGAATCGGGATCCTCAAGCTCTGGGGCCAACGTCCTGACTTTC
J gene: TRBJ2-7; V gene: TRBV6-1; D gene: TRBD1; CDR3 length: 13; clone size: NA; CDR3 protein: CASFRDRVYEQYF; CDR3 DNA: TGTGCCAGTTTCCGGGACAGGGTGTACGAGCAGTACTTC
J gene: TRBJ1-2; V gene: TRBV12-5; D gene: TRBD1; CDR3 length: 14; clone size: few; CDR3 protein: CASGLEQDRRGYTF; CDR3 DNA: TGTGCTAGTGGTTTGGAACAGGACAGGCGCGGCTACACCTTC
J gene: TRBJ2-3; V gene: TRBV5-1; D gene: TRBD2; CDR3 length: 14; clone size: NA; CDR3 protein: CASSFETSGDTQYF; CDR3 DNA: TGCGCCAGCAGCTTTGAGACTAGCGGGGATACGCAGTATTTT
J gene: TRBJ2-3; V gene: TRBV5-4; D gene: NA; CDR3 length: 14; clone size: NA; CDR3 protein: CASSMGASTDTQYF; CDR3 DNA: TGTGCCAGCAGCATGGGGGCTAGCACAGATACGCAGTATTTT